This T cell receptor beta chain was captured in a study of T cells and Merkel cell carcinoma outcomes. The protocol was immunoSEQ multiplex PCR, while the TCRdb copy is restricted to in-frame clones and leaves out a portion. Counted here are some 21,000 clones, over 75% occurring once; the ten biggest clones make up over 3%. The CDR3 runs to 16 residues. The V gene's germline CDR1 is SGHRS and CDR2 YFSETQ. V shed 0 bases and J shed 0 bases, with 10 bases lying between them. This clone turned up a few times. The source is a human donor with Merkel cell carcinoma. The sample consisted of tumor tissue from Merkel cell carcinoma. The chain links TRBV5-1 to TRBJ2-1; D gene uncertain. CDR3 sequence: CASSLGDWGSYNEQFF. DNA of the CDR3: TGCGCCAGCAGCTTGGGGGATTGGGGCTCCTACAATGAGCAGTTCTTC.